The 17 T cell receptor beta chains reported below all come from one sample, sequenced in a study of blood T cell repertoires in COVID-19. Here immunoSEQ multiplex PCR was the method, and the copy in TCRdb shows in-frame clones only, minus some. This sample has around 130,000 clones; around 78% occur once, and the top ten carry about a tenth. Material for sequencing was peripheral blood. Receptor source: a human donor in a cohort sampled during active COVID-19.

The chain uses TRBV19 and TRBJ1-3; TRBD1 agrees at 7 bases. There are 16 residues in the CDR3. CDR1 LNHDA and CDR2 SQIVND come from the germline V gene (reference sequence). V shed 3 bases and J 0 bases; nucleotides not matched to a gene: 5. DNA for the CDR3: TGTGCCAGTAGTATCGGACAGGTAAACTCTGGAAACACCATATATTTT. Protein: CASSIGQVNSGNTIYF.

The V gene is TRBV3-1 (or the pseudogene TRBV3-2), the J gene TRBJ2-7; 9 bases align to TRBD1. The trim removed 0 bases at V and 3 bases at J, leaving 12 bases unmatched. The length of the CDR3 is 18 residues. Germline V gene lookup returns CDR1 LGHDT and CDR2 YNNKEL (reference sequence). In DNA, the CDR3 is TGTGCCAGCAGCCAAGATGCCCGGTGGGGACAGGGAGACTACGAGCAGTACTTC. This sequence encodes CASSQDARWGQGDYEQYF.

The chain combines TRBV19 with TRBJ1-1; the match to TRBD1 covers 7 bases. J gave up 7 bases and V 4 bases, and 15 bases lay outside the gene matches. There are 16 residues in the CDR3. Germline V gene lookup returns CDR1 LNHDA and CDR2 SQIVND (reference sequence). The CDR3: CASSSQGKGAGSEAFF. CDR3 nucleotides: TGTGCCAGTAGTAGTCAGGGTAAGGGGGCCGGGAGTGAAGCTTTCTTT.

V and J are TRBV5-1 and TRBJ1-6, with TRBD1 matching 10 bases. This CDR3 has 14 amino acids. CDR1 and CDR2 (germline): SGHRS, YFSETQ. With V trimmed by 4 bases and J by 8 bases, 3 bases remained unmatched. The CDR3 DNA sequence: TGCGCCAGCAGCCTAGGGACAGGGGATTCACCCCTCCACTTT. Protein product: CASSLGTGDSPLHF.

This chain links TRBV7-7 with TRBJ1-5, with 7 positions matching TRBD1. The CDR3 loop spans 19 amino acids. The germline V gene encodes CDR1 SSHAT and CDR2 FNYEAQ (reference sequence). Germline trimming cut 2 bases from V and 5 bases from J; bases unmatched to any gene: 18. CDR3 protein: CASSLFDGVWDRVYQPQHF. CDR3 nucleotides: TGTGCCAGCAGCTTATTTGACGGGGTTTGGGACAGAGTTTATCAGCCCCAGCATTTT.

This clone showed up just a few times. V and J are TRBV15 and TRBJ2-7; D unresolved. The V and J ends lost 1 base and 4 bases respectively, with 8 bases between them. CDR1 and CDR2 (germline): LNHNV, YYDKDF (reference sequence). The CDR3 is made up of 13 amino acids. The CDR3 region has the DNA TGTGCCACCAGCAGAGCCCTTTCTTACGAGCAGTACTTC. This sequence encodes CATSRALSYEQYF.

J is TRBJ1-1 and V is TRBV6-6, with D unresolved. This CDR3 region has 14 residues. Germline V gene data show CDR1 as MNHNY and CDR2 as SVGAGI (reference sequence). V lost 6 bases and J 3 bases, leaving 14 bases between the germline ends. The CDR3, as DNA: TGTGCCAGCAGAGGCGAAGTCGGGGACACTGAAGCTTTCTTT. This gives the protein CASRGEVGDTEAFF.

V and J are TRBV5-1 and TRBJ2-1; 13 bases are a match to TRBD2. The trim removed 0 bases at V and 7 bases at J, leaving 4 bases unmatched. The germline V gene has CDR1 SGHRS and CDR2 YFSETQ. This CDR3 region has 16 residues. This CDR3 reads CASSLELAGGLNEQFF. DNA of the CDR3: TGCGCCAGCAGCTTGGAACTAGCGGGGGGGTTAAATGAGCAGTTCTTC.

The chain combines TRBV19 with TRBJ1-5, with TRBD1 as a possible D gene (5 bases). V was trimmed by 5 bases and J by 0 bases, leaving 8 bases between them. There are 14 residues in the CDR3. Germline CDR1 is LNHDA and CDR2 is SQIVND (reference sequence). The CDR3 nucleotides read TGTGCCAGTAGTCTCAGGGATAGCAATCAGCCCCAGCATTTT. It encodes CASSLRDSNQPQHF.

CDR3 DNA sequence: TGTGCCAGCAGCTTACAGGAAGGCACCGGGGAGCTGTTTTTT. Its protein is CASSLQEGTGELFF. The chain joins TRBV5-4 to TRBJ2-2; tentatively, D is TRBD1 (5 bases). Deletions cut 2 bases from V and 4 bases from J, with 9 bases between. The germline V gene has CDR1 SGHNT and CDR2 YYREEE (reference sequence). The CDR3 consists of 14 residues.

With respect to this clone: Sequence at one end of the junction differs from germline and may be a read error. J is TRBJ2-3 and V is TRBV2, with 10 bases fitting TRBD2. CDR1 and CDR2 from the germline V gene are SNHLY and FYNNEI. CDR3 length: 14 residues. The CDR3, as DNA: TGTGCCAGCAGTGAAGCTTGGGCTAGCGGGGGTGGAGTTTTT. Residues: CASSEAWASGGGVF.

This clone appeared a few times. The chain has TRBV2 and TRBJ2-3, with 15 bases lining up with TRBD2. J gave up 1 base and V 6 bases, and 5 bases lay outside the gene matches. Germline CDR1 is SNHLY and CDR2 is FYNNEI. This CDR3 spans 17 amino acids. The CDR3 loop is CASRTGLAGGGTDTQYF. Written as DNA, the CDR3 is TGTGCCAGCAGAACGGGACTAGCGGGGGGAGGCACAGATACGCAGTATTTT. Supplemented by reference TRBV2 and TRBJ2-3, the full variable domain reads EPEVTQTPSHQVTQMGQEVILRCVPISNHLYFYWYRQILGQKVEFLVSFYNNEISEKSEIFDDQFSVERPDGSNFTLKIRSTKLEDSAMYFCASRTGLAGGGTDTQYFGPGTRLTVL.

The genes are TRBV28 and TRBJ1-1; unclear D gene. Trimming pared 7 bases from V and 4 bases from J, leaving 13 bases between. Germline V gene sequence: CDR1 MDHEN, CDR2 SYDVKM. This CDR3 has 13 amino acids. In DNA, the CDR3 is TGTGCCAGCACTTACTTAATAAGCACTGAAGCTTTCTTT. Translating gives CASTYLISTEAFF. The full variable domain, its missing parts supplied by reference TRBV28 and TRBJ1-1, is DVKVTQSSRYLVKRTGEKVFLECVQDMDHENMFWYRQDPGLGLRLIYFSYDVKMKEKGDIPEGYSVSREKKERFSLILESASTNQTSMYLCASTYLISTEAFFGQGTRLTVV.

The rearrangement joins TRBV4-1 to TRBJ1-3; 7 nucleotides line up with TRBD1. CDR1 is MGHRA and CDR2 is YSYEKL in the germline V gene. Trimming cost V 4 bases and J 0 bases; bases outside gene matches: 6. The length of the CDR3 is 16 residues. The CDR3 DNA reads TGCGCCAGCAGCCCCGGACAGGCTTTCTCTGGAAACACCATATATTTT. Amino acids: CASSPGQAFSGNTIYF.

The rearrangement links TRBV10-3 to TRBJ2-7, with 8 bases matching TRBD1. The length of the CDR3 is 16 residues. With 10 bases clipped from V and 2 bases from J, the junction kept 16 bases outside the gene matches. Germline CDR1 reads ENHRY; CDR2 reads SYGVKD. CDR3 protein: CATNPQGANGTYEQYF. CDR3 nucleotide sequence: TGTGCCACCAACCCCCAGGGGGCAAACGGGACCTACGAGCAGTACTTC.

J is TRBJ2-4 and V is TRBV27; TRBD1 matches 9 bases. CDR3 size: 13 residues. Per the germline V gene, CDR1 is MNHEY and CDR2 is SMNVEV (reference sequence). Germline trimming cut 9 bases from V and 6 bases from J; bases unmatched to any gene: 6. The CDR3 loop reads CASWGQGRNIQYF. CDR3 nucleotides: TGTGCCAGTTGGGGACAGGGCAGAAACATTCAGTACTTC.

The gene calls are TRBV7-7 and TRBJ1-6; TRBD1 might be the D (5 bases). Germline V lookup: CDR1 SSHAT, CDR2 FNYEAQ (reference sequence). This CDR3 is 16 amino acids long. The germline V and J ends were trimmed by 1 base and 8 bases, with 15 bases remaining between them. The CDR3 loop reads CASSLEGGARDSPLHF. The CDR3 bases are TGTGCCAGCAGCTTAGAGGGAGGGGCGAGGGATTCACCCCTCCACTTT.